Shown below are 21 T cell receptor beta chains from a single sample sequenced in a study of chemoradiotherapy in HPV16-positive cancers. The protocol was immunoSEQ multiplex PCR, while the TCRdb copy is restricted to in-frame clones and leaves out a portion. There are some 32,000 clones in the sample; approximately 88% occur only once, and about 5.1% lies in the top ten. Source: blood, taken from a patient who underwent chemoradiotherapy. The receptors were gathered from a human donor with HPV-associated anogenital cancer.

The chain links TRBV28 to TRBJ1-1, with D perhaps TRBD1 (5 bases). This CDR3 has 11 residues. Trimming left V 5 bases short and J 11 bases short, with 12 bases between. Germline V gene data show CDR1 as MDHEN and CDR2 as SYDVKM. This CDR3 reads CASSRQFWAFF. CDR3 in DNA: TGTGCCAGCAGTCGACAGTTTTGGGCTTTCTTT.

Regarding this clone: Other nucleotide sequences in the sample specify the same CDR3. J is TRBJ2-1 and V is TRBV10-1, with TRBD2 matching 11 bases. This CDR3 is 15 amino acids long. V gave up 3 bases and J gave up 9 bases; unmatched junction bases: 7. CDR1 is WNHNN, CDR2 SYGVQD, per germline (reference sequence). The DNA for the CDR3 is TGCGCCAGCAGTGAAGTAGCGGGGGGGCCAAGTGAGCAGTTCTTC. Its protein is CASSEVAGGPSEQFF.

The CDR3 DNA sequence: TGTGCCAGCAGTGAACGAAGATCCGAGCAGTACTTC. It yields the protein CASSERRSEQYF. V gene TRBV2 combines with J gene TRBJ2-7; D gene ambiguous. This CDR3 is built from 12 residues. The V end was cut by 2 bases, the J end by 6 bases, with 8 bases between. The V gene's germline CDR1 is SNHLY and CDR2 FYNNEI. Full variable domain (missing parts from reference TRBV2 and TRBJ2-7): EPEVTQTPSHQVTQMGQEVILRCVPISNHLYFYWYRQILGQKVEFLVSFYNNEISEKSEIFDDQFSVERPDGSNFTLKIRSTKLEDSAMYFCASSERRSEQYFGPGTRLTVT.

The chain links TRBV6-5 to TRBJ2-7; D is undetermined. Deletions cut 5 bases from V and 4 bases from J, with 12 bases between. Germline lookup yields CDR1 MNHEY and CDR2 SVGAGI. CDR3 length: 13 residues. CDR3 coding DNA: TGTGCCAGCAGTAGGGCTGTCAGGTACGAGCAGTACTTC. This gives the protein CASSRAVRYEQYF.

This clone was seen only once. The chain links TRBV4-1 to TRBJ2-1, with 7 positions matching TRBD2. The trim removed 4 bases at V and 7 bases at J, leaving 10 bases unmatched. The CDR3 extends over 15 amino acids. Germline CDR1 and CDR2: MGHRA and YSYEKL. The CDR3 reads CASSPGLLTGNEQFF. The DNA of the CDR3 is TGCGCCAGCAGCCCGGGACTACTTACTGGGAATGAGCAGTTCTTC.

The genes are TRBV5-6 and TRBJ2-1, with TRBD2 identical over 14 bases. J was trimmed by 6 bases and V by 4 bases; bases with no gene match: 6. Germline V CDR1 and CDR2: SGHDT, YYEEEE. CDR3 length: 16 residues. CDR3 sequence reads: CASSPGLAGVGNEQFF. The CDR3 nucleotides read TGTGCCAGCAGCCCGGGACTAGCGGGAGTGGGCAATGAGCAGTTCTTC.

The J gene is TRBJ1-5, the V gene TRBV19; weak D call: TRBD1 (5 bases). The CDR3 loop spans 12 amino acids. CDR1 and CDR2 from the germline V gene are LNHDA and SQIVND (reference sequence). V lost 3 bases, J lost 11 bases, and 11 bases lay in between. DNA of the CDR3: TGTGCCAGTAGTATCGGGGCAGGCACCCAGCATTTT. Translation gives CASSIGAGTQHF.

The V gene is TRBV28, the J gene TRBJ1-2, with 8 nucleotides matching TRBD1. The ends lost 6 bases at V and 3 bases at J; junction bases unmatched: 3. Germline values: CDR1 MDHEN, CDR2 SYDVKM. CDR3 size: 13 residues. The CDR3: CASRGGQDYGYTF. The CDR3 DNA sequence: TGTGCCAGCAGAGGGGGACAGGACTATGGCTACACCTTC.

The chain carries TRBV5-1 and TRBJ1-1; 7 bases fit TRBD1. There are 13 residues in the CDR3. In germline, CDR1 is SGHRS, CDR2 YFSETQ. The ends lost 5 bases at V and 2 bases at J; junction bases unmatched: 3. This chain's CDR3 is CASSHRGNTEAFF. The CDR3 nucleotides are TGCGCCAGCAGTCACAGGGGTAACACTGAAGCTTTCTTT.

The chain couples TRBV2 to TRBJ2-7; D unclear. Trimming shortened V by 3 bases and J by 6 bases, and 9 bases separated the two germline ends. Per the germline V gene, CDR1 is SNHLY and CDR2 is FYNNEI. The CDR3 has 12 residues. As DNA, the CDR3 is TGTGCCAGCAGTGAGACCACCGTCGAGCAGTACTTC. Protein sequence: CASSETTVEQYF.

The chain carries TRBV21-1 and TRBJ1-4. TRBV21-1 is tagged as a pseudogene. The CDR3 has 17 residues. The CDR3 sequence is CASSIKTEADHNEKLFF. Here the CDR3 DNA reads TGTGCCAGCAGCATAAAAACCGAGGCGGACCATAATGAAAAACTGTTTTTT.

Written as DNA, the CDR3 is TGTGCCAGCAGCTTAGCGTCGGTCTACAATGAGCAGTTCTTC. Amino acid sequence: CASSLASVYNEQFF. This chain joins TRBV11-2 and TRBJ2-1; no clear D. Trimming took off 1 base at V and 3 bases at J, with 7 bases between the two ends. Per the germline V gene, CDR1 is SGHAT and CDR2 is FQNNGV. The CDR3 sequence is 14 residues long. Together with reference TRBV11-2 and TRBJ2-1, the CDR3 gives the full variable domain: EAGVAQSPRYKIIEKRQSVAFWCNPISGHATLYWYQQILGQGPKLLIQFQNNGVVDDSQLPKDRFSAERLKGVDSTLKIQPAKLEDSAVYLCASSLASVYNEQFFGPGTRLTVL.

The CDR3 reads CASSLDRGGGQETQYF. The DNA for the CDR3 is TGTGCCAGCAGCTTGGACCGGGGAGGAGGTCAAGAGACCCAGTACTTC. The rearrangement joins TRBV5-6 to TRBJ2-5; TRBD2 is a possible D gene (6 bases). This CDR3 has 16 residues. Deletions cut 0 bases from V and 2 bases from J, with 14 bases between. Germline-derived CDR1 and CDR2 are SGHDT and YYEEEE.

The chain employs TRBV6-6 and TRBJ1-2; D uncertain. V gave up 4 bases and J gave up 4 bases, with 13 bases separating them. The CDR3 covers 14 residues. Germline V gene data show CDR1 as MNHNY and CDR2 as SVGAGI (reference sequence). The CDR3 coding sequence is TGTGCCAGCAGTTCCCAGTTTCCTCTCTATGGCTACACCTTC. This encodes CASSSQFPLYGYTF.

The rearrangement uses TRBV5-4 and TRBJ2-2; D gene ambiguous. Trimming pared 0 bases from V and 1 base from J, leaving 4 bases between. Germline CDR1 reads SGHNT; CDR2 reads YYREEE (reference sequence). This CDR3 has 14 amino acids. The chain's CDR3 is CASSLDRNTGELFF. CDR3 DNA sequence: TGTGCCAGCAGCTTGGATCGGAACACCGGGGAGCTGTTTTTT.

This clone came up once. This chain uses TRBV7-2 with TRBJ2-1, with D perhaps matching TRBD2 (6 bases). Germline CDR1 reads SGHTA; CDR2 reads FQGNSA. The CDR3 loop spans 17 amino acids. Between the trimmed V and J ends, which lost 3 bases and 0 bases, there was a span of 15 bases. CDR3 coding DNA: TGTGCCAGCAGCTTCACGGTCCTAGCGAGCTCCTACAATGAGCAGTTCTTC. Translation gives CASSFTVLASSYNEQFF.

V and J are TRBV28 and TRBJ1-1, with a possible D match to TRBD1 (6 bases). Germline V lookup: CDR1 MDHEN, CDR2 SYDVKM. V was clipped by 3 bases and J by 11 bases, with 16 bases between them. This CDR3 has 13 amino acids. The CDR3 DNA sequence: TGTGCCAGCAGTTTCGGGAGGGGGGCAGGGGCTTTCTTT. Residues: CASSFGRGAGAFF.

This clone was seen only once. This rearrangement joins TRBV28 to TRBJ1-1, with D possibly TRBD1 on 5 matching bases. Per the germline V gene, CDR1 is MDHEN and CDR2 is SYDVKM. Trimming left V 6 bases short and J 2 bases short, with 19 bases between. CDR3 length: 16 residues. This CDR3 reads CASSPPAGRGNTEAFF. CDR3 DNA: TGTGCCAGCAGCCCCCCAGCCGGAAGGGGTAACACTGAAGCTTTCTTT.

The CDR3 nucleotides are TGTGCCTCCCAGCGGGAGGTCACCGGGGAGCTGTTTTTT. It encodes CASQREVTGELFF. The chain carries TRBV28 and TRBJ2-2, with 9 positions matching TRBD2. The germline gives CDR1 MDHEN, CDR2 SYDVKM. The ends lost 11 bases at V and 4 bases at J; junction bases unmatched: 5. The CDR3 runs to 13 residues.

This chain uses TRBV9 with TRBJ1-2, with 9 nucleotides matching TRBD1. V trimming: 5 bases; J trimming: 4 bases; junction bases outside the gene matches: 6. This CDR3 is 14 amino acids long. From germline, CDR1 is SGDLS and CDR2 YYNGEE. CDR3 in DNA: TGTGCCAGCAGGGCGGGACAGGGTGGCTATGGCTACACCTTC. Its translation: CASRAGQGGYGYTF.

This clone was found a few times. The V gene is TRBV11-2, the J gene TRBJ2-1; 10 bases are shared with TRBD2. V lost 6 bases and J lost 6; bases outside the gene matches: 8. CDR1 is SGHAT and CDR2 is FQNNGV in the germline V gene. The CDR3 runs to 15 residues. CDR3 amino acids: CASSPQRGGRNEQFF. The CDR3, as DNA: TGTGCCAGCAGTCCCCAGCGGGGGGGCCGCAATGAGCAGTTCTTC.